This T cell receptor beta chain stems from a study of cytomegalovirus exposure and HLA in healthy donors. Across the whole study: Earlier, some 170 million T cells were analyzed, and more than 100 million unique TCR beta sequences were found among them. Study-level findings and limits: Reported performance of the classifier showed diagnosis of cytomegalovirus status with high specificity and sensitivity. After further analysis at a later stage, around 17,000 TCR beta sequences were associated with HLA alleles at 0.05 false discovery rate. Among TCR beta chains of equal frequency, HLA-associated ones were more clonally expanded in a later analysis.

Primers for the PCR totalled 60 Vbeta and 13 Jbeta. Assay: immunoSEQ multiplex PCR; the TCRdb copy retains only in-frame clones and omits some. The table lists around 120,000 clones, around 80% of them singletons, with approximately 3% in the top ten. The V and J ends lost 0 bases and 3 bases respectively, with 15 bases between them. CDR1 MNHEY and CDR2 SVGAGI come from the germline V gene. The CDR3 consists of 16 residues. In the case of this clone: Antigen specificity is unknown.

Sequences were obtained from PBMCs. The TCR originated in a boy younger than 10 in good health and CMV-seronegative. V usage is TRBV6-5 and J usage is TRBJ2-7, with a possible D match to TRBD1 (5 bases). The CDR3 spells CASSYSKRGHDYEQYF. Written as DNA, the CDR3 is TGTGCCAGCAGTTACTCGAAAAGAGGACATGACTACGAGCAGTACTTC.